The 24 T cell receptor beta chains listed next were all sequenced from one sample in a study of T cell repertoires in cytomegalovirus infection. For these receptors, no antigen is known. TCRdb processed the reads anew with MiXCR; each CDR3 protein has one entry. The repertoire holds 300,000 to 400,000 distinct CDR3 sequences, with roughly 25% as singletons. Source: cultured PBMCs, taken from culture after CMV antigen stimulation. The source is a human donor in good health (CMV status not recorded). Some clones in this sample may be carry-over from other donors' samples.

The chain joins TRBV27 to TRBJ2-1; TRBD2 matches at 8 bases. The V gene's germline CDR1 is MNHEY and CDR2 SMNVEV (reference sequence). Trimming at V came to 6 bases and at J to 7 bases, leaving 8 bases not matched to a gene. The CDR3 length is 14 residues. The CDR3 loop reads CASRAGAPRNEQFF. The CDR3, as DNA: TGTGCCAGCAGAGCGGGAGCCCCGCGGAATGAGCAGTTCTTC.

The table lists this clonotype with many counts. V and J are TRBV7-8 and TRBJ2-1; 13 bases are shared with TRBD2. Germline CDR1 is SGHVS and CDR2 is FQNEAQ. With 4 bases clipped from V and 4 bases from J, the junction kept 7 bases outside the gene matches. This CDR3 contains 17 residues. The CDR3 region has the DNA TGTGCCAGCAGCTCTTTGGGGACTAGCGGGACTTACAATGAGCAGTTCTTC. Translation: CASSSLGTSGTYNEQFF.

This clonotype came up many times. V and J are TRBV20-1 and TRBJ1-3; D is uncertain. This CDR3 comprises 12 residues. Trimming removed 3 bases at V and 6 bases at J, with 9 bases between. The germline V gene has CDR1 DFQATT and CDR2 SNEGSKA (reference sequence). In DNA form, the CDR3 reads TGCAGTGCTAGGGGTCTCTTAAACACCATATATTTT. Encoded protein: CSARGLLNTIYF.

The sample holds a few counts of this clonotype. This sequence joins TRBV30 and TRBJ1-5; 9 nucleotides match TRBD1. This CDR3 region has 17 residues. V shed 7 bases and J 2 bases; nucleotides not matched to a gene: 15. Germline lookup yields CDR1 GTSNPN and CDR2 SVGIG (reference sequence). CDR3: CAYRPGQGISGNQPQHF. The CDR3 DNA reads as TGTGCCTACCGACCGGGACAGGGTATCAGTGGCAATCAGCCCCAGCATTTT. Using reference TRBV30 and TRBJ1-5 for the parts outside the CDR3, the full variable domain is SQTIHQWPATLVQPVGSPLSLECTVEGTSNPNLYWYRQAAGRGLQLLFYSVGIGQISSEVPQNLSASRPQDRQFILSSKKLLLSDSGFYLCAYRPGQGISGNQPQHFGDGTRLSIL.

The sample holds one count of this clonotype. The chain has TRBV19 and TRBJ1-4, with 8 positions matching TRBD1. The V gene end was trimmed by 6 bases and the J gene end by 8 bases; junction bases not matched to a gene: 8. Germline V gene data show CDR1 as LNHDA and CDR2 as SQIVND (reference sequence). This CDR3 has 14 amino acids. CDR3 DNA sequence: TGTGCCAGTAGAAGAAGACAGGGGAACGAAAAACTGTTTTTT. Protein sequence: CASRRRQGNEKLFF.

V gene TRBV6-6 combines with J gene TRBJ2-2; 7 positions match TRBD1. CDR3 length: 16 amino acids. The trim removed 4 bases at V and 5 bases at J, leaving 10 bases unmatched. Germline V gene sequence: CDR1 MNHNY, CDR2 SVGAGI (reference sequence). This CDR3 reads CASSLATGWQTGELFF. CDR3 coding DNA: TGTGCCAGCAGTTTAGCGACAGGGTGGCAGACCGGGGAGCTGTTTTTT.

The sample holds a few counts of this clonotype. The chain carries TRBV24-1 and TRBJ1-2, with D possibly being TRBD1 (5 bases). Germline CDR1 is KGHDR and CDR2 is SFDVKD. This CDR3 contains 14 residues. V was pared by 4 bases and J by 8 bases, with 16 bases between. CDR3 residues: CATSETGAGGGYTF. In nucleotides, the CDR3 is TGTGCCACCAGTGAAACCGGGGCCGGAGGAGGCTACACCTTC.

This clonotype was observed at least ten times. The J gene is TRBJ2-3, the V gene TRBV7-6; D call uncertain. Germline CDR1 SGHVS, CDR2 FNYEAQ. Deletions cut 3 bases from V and 4 bases from J, with 8 bases between. This CDR3 spans 13 amino acids. The DNA for the CDR3 is TGTGCCAGCAGCTTGAGTTTGGCAGATACGCAGTATTTT. It encodes CASSLSLADTQYF. Full variable domain (rest looked up from reference TRBV7-6 and TRBJ2-3): GAGVSQSPRYKVTKRGQDVALRCDPISGHVSLYWYRQALGQGPEFLTYFNYEAQQDKSGLPNDRFSAERPEGSISTLTIQRTEQRDSAMYRCASSLSLADTQYFGPGTRLTVL.

The V and J genes are TRBV7-8 and TRBJ2-1, with D perhaps matching TRBD2 (6 bases). The CDR3 is 13 residues long. The germline V gene has CDR1 SGHVS and CDR2 FQNEAQ. V was clipped by 3 bases and J by 9 bases, with 12 bases between them. CDR3 nucleotide sequence: TGTGCCAGCAGCTTTCTAGCGTGGGGTGAGCAGTTCTTC. Its protein is CASSFLAWGEQFF.

This chain joins TRBV7-9 and TRBJ1-2, with 7 positions matching TRBD1. The length of the CDR3 is 15 residues. The germline gives CDR1 SEHNR, CDR2 FQNEAQ (reference sequence). Trimming at V came to 0 bases and at J to 10 bases, leaving 11 bases not matched to a gene. The CDR3 here is CASSLAGAWTGAYTF. The CDR3 DNA sequence: TGTGCCAGCAGCTTAGCGGGGGCCTGGACAGGAGCCTACACCTTC.

This sequence joins TRBV27 and TRBJ1-2, with a tentative D call TRBD1 (6 bases). The CDR3 loop spans 14 amino acids. The germline CDR1 and CDR2 sequences are MNHEY and SMNVEV (reference sequence). Trimming shortened V by 1 base and J by 7 bases, and 13 bases separated the two germline ends. The CDR3 sequence is CASSLWGALSGYTF. CDR3 nucleotides: TGTGCCAGCAGTTTATGGGGGGCGTTGAGTGGCTACACCTTC.

This clonotype was detected only a few times. The chain has TRBV6-1 and TRBJ2-1, with 10 bases identical to TRBD1. The trim removed 2 bases at V and 10 bases at J, leaving 5 bases unmatched. The CDR3 is 14 amino acids. The germline gives CDR1 MNHNS, CDR2 SASEGT. The CDR3 DNA reads as TGTGCCAGCAGTGAACCGGGACAGGGGTCGGAGCAGTTCTTC. Translation: CASSEPGQGSEQFF.

The gene calls are TRBV5-1 and TRBJ2-2, with 12 bases matching TRBD2. Per germline, CDR1 SGHRS and CDR2 YFSETQ. The junction had 0 bases not matched to a gene; V was cut back by 6 bases and J by 6 bases. The CDR3 has 13 residues. Here the CDR3 reads CASTSGRAGELFF. The CDR3 DNA sequence: TGCGCCAGCACTAGCGGGAGGGCCGGGGAGCTGTTTTTT.

This chain links TRBV19 with TRBJ1-5; no clear D. This CDR3 region has 15 residues. Per the germline V gene, CDR1 is LNHDA and CDR2 is SQIVND (reference sequence). The V gene lost 9 bases and the J gene lost 0 bases, with 15 bases spanning the gap. This CDR3 is CARLPMAVSNQPQHF. DNA of the CDR3: TGTGCCAGACTCCCAATGGCGGTTAGCAATCAGCCCCAGCATTTT.

This chain connects TRBV27 to TRBJ2-3; D is uncertain. This CDR3 spans 15 amino acids. Germline V gene data show CDR1 as MNHEY and CDR2 as SMNVEV (reference sequence). The ends were cut back, 5 bases at V and 6 bases at J, with 18 bases in the middle. The DNA of the CDR3 is TGTGCCAGCAGTCCCAACTCAGTGGCGCGGGATACGCAGTATTTT. Translation gives CASSPNSVARDTQYF.

The V and J genes are TRBV12-3 or TRBV12-4 and TRBJ1-2; 8 positions match TRBD1. This CDR3 has 16 residues. Germline trimming cut 5 bases from V and 0 bases from J; bases unmatched to any gene: 8. The CDR3 DNA reads TGTGCCAGCAGTGTTGGGACAGGCCTTCCTAACTATGGCTACACCTTC. Protein product: CASSVGTGLPNYGYTF.

CDR3 region: CSAGTAGTDTQYF. The CDR3 DNA reads as TGCAGTGCTGGGACCGCCGGGACAGATACGCAGTATTTT. The chain joins TRBV20-1 to TRBJ2-3; D tentatively fits TRBD1 or TRBD2 (5 bases each). The CDR3 has 13 residues. V lost 5 bases and J lost 3, with 12 bases in between. The germline V gene has CDR1 DFQATT and CDR2 SNEGSKA (reference sequence).

In its sample, this clonotype was seen a few times. In DNA form, the CDR3 reads TGTGCCAGCAGTTTGCCACCGGGACGGAAGAACACTGAAGCTTTCTTT. As protein: CASSLPPGRKNTEAFF. The V gene is TRBV12-3 or TRBV12-4, the J gene TRBJ1-1; D perhaps matches TRBD1 (5 bases). V dropped 3 bases and J dropped 1 base, with 15 bases sitting between them. The CDR3 covers 16 residues.

The chain recombines TRBV11-2 with TRBJ1-1; no firm D call. The CDR3 sequence is 16 residues long. V was cut by 4 bases and J by 0 bases, with 15 bases left in between. In germline, CDR1 is SGHAT, CDR2 FQNNGV. The CDR3 here is CASSSGRRNMNTEAFF. In DNA form, the CDR3 reads TGTGCCAGCAGCTCCGGACGGAGAAACATGAACACTGAAGCTTTCTTT.

This clonotype has a handful of counts. V is TRBV7-2 and J is TRBJ2-3; no definite D call. CDR3 length equals 12 residues. Trimming pared 4 bases from V and 5 bases from J, leaving 7 bases between. The germline V gene encodes CDR1 SGHTA and CDR2 FQGNSA. The CDR3 spells CASSSQRDTQYF. In DNA, the CDR3 is TGTGCCAGCAGCTCCCAGAGAGATACGCAGTATTTT.

This clonotype was seen a handful of times. The chain employs TRBV6-5 and TRBJ2-3, with TRBD2 identical over 9 bases. The CDR3 is 18 amino acids. Germline V gene sequence: CDR1 MNHEY, CDR2 SVGAGI. V gave up 0 bases and J gave up 5 bases; unmatched junction bases: 12. CDR3 sequence (DNA): TGTGCCAGCAGTTACTCCGTACAGGAATCTAGCGGGAAAGATACGCAGTATTTT. This translates into CASSYSVQESSGKDTQYF.

The CDR3 loop is CASSPESRGNTGELFF. The CDR3 bases are TGTGCCAGCAGCCCAGAGAGCAGGGGGAACACCGGGGAGCTGTTTTTT. The rearrangement joins TRBV7-2 to TRBJ2-2; maybe TRBD1 (6 bases). The germline V gene has CDR1 SGHTA and CDR2 FQGNSA. The CDR3 totals 16 residues. Deletions cut 5 bases from V and 1 base from J, with 14 bases between.

The chain carries TRBV4-1 and TRBJ2-3; no clear D. Germline V gives CDR1 MGHRA, CDR2 YSYEKL. Trimming cost V 3 bases and J 4 bases, with 17 bases left between them. The CDR3 runs to 16 residues. The CDR3 reads CASSHPTVQSPDTQYF. In DNA form, the CDR3 reads TGCGCCAGCAGCCACCCGACCGTGCAGTCACCAGATACGCAGTATTTT.

V gene TRBV19 combines with J gene TRBJ2-3, with 8 bases aligning to TRBD2. The V and J ends lost 7 bases and 2 bases, in that order; junction bases with no gene match: 5. There are 14 residues in the CDR3. From germline, CDR1 is LNHDA and CDR2 SQIVND (reference sequence). CDR3 loop: CASTAGVLTDTQYF. The DNA for the CDR3 is TGTGCCAGTACAGCGGGAGTACTCACAGATACGCAGTATTTT.